A single sample gave rise to the 13 T cell receptor beta chains below, sequenced in a study of STAT5B mutations in CD4+ large granular lymphocyte leukemia. The data were produced by immunoSEQ multiplex PCR, yet TCRdb's version contains in-frame clones alone and is incomplete. In the table there are tens of thousands of clones, just under 80% of which are singletons. The sequencing input was CD4+ T cells from blood buffy coats. The receptors stem from a human donor in good health.

V usage is TRBV6-5 and J usage is TRBJ2-7; D unresolved. Per the germline V gene, CDR1 is MNHEY and CDR2 is SVGAGI. Trimming pared 0 bases from V and 2 bases from J, leaving 11 bases between. This CDR3 spans 15 amino acids. DNA for the CDR3: TGTGCCAGCAGTTACTCGAACAGAGGAACCTACGAGCAGTACTTC. Amino acid sequence: CASSYSNRGTYEQYF.

This clone was seen once. V and J are TRBV2 and TRBJ2-7; 11 bases are a match to TRBD1. The CDR3 spans 14 residues. J was trimmed by 7 bases and V by 6 bases; bases with no gene match: 8. Germline V gives CDR1 SNHLY, CDR2 FYNNEI. CDR3: CASRQGGTGGEQYF. CDR3 bases: TGTGCCAGCAGACAAGGCGGGACAGGGGGTGAGCAGTACTTC.

The J gene is TRBJ2-1, the V gene TRBV5-5; the D gene is possibly TRBD2 (5 bases). The CDR3 is 15 residues long. Germline V gene data show CDR1 as SGHKS and CDR2 as YYEKEE (reference sequence). V lost 3 bases, J lost 0 bases, and 10 bases lay in between. CDR3 nucleotides: TGTGCCAGCAGCTATAGCGTACTCTCCTACAATGAGCAGTTCTTC. Translated: CASSYSVLSYNEQFF. Filled out from reference TRBV5-5 and TRBJ2-1, the complete variable domain reads DAGVTQSPTHLIKTRGQQVTLRCSPISGHKSVSWYQQVLGQGPQFIFQYYEKEERGRGNFPDRFSARQFPNYSSELNVNALLLGDSALYLCASSYSVLSYNEQFFGPGTRLTVL.

J is TRBJ2-1 and V is TRBV7-9; tentatively, D is TRBD2 (6 bases). Per germline, CDR1 SEHNR and CDR2 FQNEAQ (reference sequence). With 5 bases removed from V and 7 bases from J, the gap between germline ends came to 18 bases. This CDR3 is built from 15 residues. The CDR3: CASSLKEGSRNEQFF. The CDR3 DNA is TGTGCCAGCAGCCTTAAGGAGGGGAGTAGGAATGAGCAGTTCTTC. The entire variable domain, with the rest obtained from reference TRBV7-9 and TRBJ2-1, is as follows: DTGVSQNPRHKITKRGQNVTFRCDPISEHNRLYWYRQTLGQGPEFLTYFQNEAQLEKSRLLSDRFSAERPKGSFSTLEIQRTEQGDSAMYLCASSLKEGSRNEQFFGPGTRLTVL.

The chain carries TRBV10-3 and TRBJ1-2; D unclear. The CDR3 covers 15 residues. Per germline, CDR1 ENHRY and CDR2 SYGVKD. The germline V and J ends were trimmed by 3 bases and 0 bases, with 11 bases remaining between them. The CDR3 DNA reads as TGTGCCATCAGTGACCAAGTGGGAACTAACTATGGCTACACCTTC. Its translation: CAISDQVGTNYGYTF.

V is TRBV6-1 and J is TRBJ1-1, with 10 bases identical to TRBD1. CDR1 is MNHNS, CDR2 SASEGT, per germline. The CDR3 length is 12 residues. Trimming took 10 bases from V and 9 from J; bases not matched to a gene: 8. CDR3 DNA: TGTGCCACGTATTGGACAGGGGGACAAGCTTTCTTT. Residues: CATYWTGGQAFF.

The J gene is TRBJ1-5, the V gene TRBV6-6; D gene ambiguous. Germline assignment: CDR1 MNHNY and CDR2 SVGAGI (reference sequence). The V end lost 0 bases, the J end lost 4 bases, and 7 bases lay between the germline ends. CDR3 size: 14 residues. The CDR3 DNA sequence: TGTGCCAGCAGTTACTCCCAGGAAAATCAGCCCCAGCATTTT. Translated: CASSYSQENQPQHF.

The chain carries TRBV11-2 and TRBJ2-3; a possible D gene is TRBD2 (6 bases). The CDR3 sequence is 14 residues long. The ends were cut back, 5 bases at V and 6 bases at J, with 15 bases in the middle. CDR1 and CDR2 from the germline V gene are SGHAT and FQNNGV. The CDR3 DNA reads TGTGCCAGCAGCCAAGGGGAGGTGACCGATACGCAGTATTTT. Protein: CASSQGEVTDTQYF.

The chain carries TRBV5-6 and TRBJ2-5, with D tentatively TRBD2 (7 bases). The J call may be wrong; the DNA end is better matched by TRBJ2-7. The CDR3 consists of 17 residues. Looked up from germline, CDR1 is SGHDT and CDR2 is YYEEEE. As DNA, the CDR3 is TGTGCCAGCAGCTTGGCCCCCTCGGGGGGCCCCTCCTACGAGCAGTACTTC. It specifies CASSLAPSGGPSYEQYF.

V usage is TRBV19 and J usage is TRBJ2-3; a possible D gene is TRBD1 (6 bases). CDR1 and CDR2 (germline): LNHDA, SQIVND (reference sequence). The CDR3 is 16 residues long. The germline V and J ends were trimmed by 7 bases and 0 bases, with 17 bases remaining between them. CDR3 in amino acids: CASNRWVGGSTDTQYF. CDR3 bases: TGTGCCAGTAATCGATGGGTAGGGGGAAGCACAGATACGCAGTATTTT.

The genes are TRBV6-1 and TRBJ1-4; D is ambiguous. V dropped 5 bases and J dropped 7 bases, with 17 bases sitting between them. The CDR3 extends over 15 amino acids. Germline V gives CDR1 MNHNS, CDR2 SASEGT. CDR3 bases: TGTGCCAGCAGTATACCCCGGCGAGCGGGTGAAAAACTGTTTTTT. Its translation is CASSIPRRAGEKLFF.

The J gene is TRBJ2-3, the V gene TRBV28, with 8 bases that match TRBD1. The germline CDR1 and CDR2 sequences are MDHEN and SYDVKM. The trim removed 6 bases at V and 6 bases at J, leaving 2 bases unmatched. The CDR3 has 12 residues. The CDR3 bases are TGTGCCAGCAGGACAGGGGTGGATACGCAGTATTTT. Encoded protein: CASRTGVDTQYF.

This clone has just one count. DNA of the CDR3: TGTGCCACCAGCATGAGACAGTACGAGCAGTACTTC. It codes for CATSMRQYEQYF. The V call is TRBV15, the J call TRBJ2-7; tentative D call: TRBD1 (5 bases). V was cut by 4 bases and J by 4 bases, with 8 bases left in between. Germline CDR1 and CDR2: LNHNV and YYDKDF (reference sequence). This CDR3 region has 12 residues. The full variable domain, rest sourced from reference TRBV15 and TRBJ2-7, is DAMVIQNPRYQVTQFGKPVTLSCSQTLNHNVMYWYQQKSSQAPKLLFHYYDKDFNNEADTPDNFQSRRPNTSFCFLDIRSPGLGDTAMYLCATSMRQYEQYFGPGTRLTVT.